The 3 T cell receptor beta chains given below trace back to one sample, sequenced in a study of tumor and adjacent non-tumor tissue in lung cancer. The template was RNA from unsorted bulk tissue. The library came from three nested PCR rounds adapted from ARM-PCR protocols. TCRdb redid the calling of the multiplex PCR reads with MiXCR, one entry per CDR3 protein. The sample consists of roughly 120,000 distinct CDR3 sequences, about 80% of them appearing once. Material: lung tumor tissue. These receptors all stem from a man aged 65 to 79 with non-small cell lung cancer.

For this clonotype: Germline and junction disagree at one end, which may indicate a read error. The chain recombines TRBV10-3 with TRBJ2-1; D not resolved. This CDR3 contains 16 residues. CDR1 and CDR2 (germline): ENHRY, SYGVKD. The CDR3: CGISDSSGSLPNIRFF. The CDR3, as DNA: TGTGGCATCAGTGACTCATCCGGGTCCCTACCTAATATACGGTTCTTC.

By sample fraction, this clonotype is medium-sized. The V call is TRBV4-3, the J call TRBJ2-1; TRBD2 matches at 12 bases. Per germline, CDR1 LGHNA and CDR2 YSLEER. The junction had 7 bases not matched to a gene; V was cut back by 3 bases and J by 7 bases. The CDR3 is 16 amino acids. The CDR3 DNA reads as TGCGCCAGCAGCCAGGATACTAGCGGGAGGTATAATGAGCAGTTCTTC. Protein: CASSQDTSGRYNEQFF.

In the case of this clonotype: One end of the junction does not line up with germline, which may come from a read error. The chain employs TRBV4-1 and TRBJ2-1; possibly TRBD2 for D (7 bases). Germline CDR1 and CDR2: MGHRA and YSYEKL. The CDR3 consists of 15 residues. This CDR3 is CASRWTIGGPNEQFF. CDR3 sequence (DNA): TGTGCCAGCAGATGGACTATCGGGGGGCCAAATGAGCAGTTCTTC.